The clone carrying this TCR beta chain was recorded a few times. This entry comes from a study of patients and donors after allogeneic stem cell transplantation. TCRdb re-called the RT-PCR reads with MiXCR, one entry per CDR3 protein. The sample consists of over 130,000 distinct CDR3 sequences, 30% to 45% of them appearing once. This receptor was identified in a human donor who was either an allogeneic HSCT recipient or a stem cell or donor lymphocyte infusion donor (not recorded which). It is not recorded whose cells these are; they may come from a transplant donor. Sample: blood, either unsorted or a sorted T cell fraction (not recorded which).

In DNA, the CDR3 is TGTGCCAGCAGCTTGATCGGGGCAGATACGCAGTATTTT. This encodes CASSLIGADTQYF. The chain couples TRBV5-6 to TRBJ2-3; D may be TRBD2 (5 bases). V lost 1 base and J lost 4, with 7 bases in between. Germline V gives CDR1 SGHDT, CDR2 YYEEEE. This CDR3 has 13 residues.